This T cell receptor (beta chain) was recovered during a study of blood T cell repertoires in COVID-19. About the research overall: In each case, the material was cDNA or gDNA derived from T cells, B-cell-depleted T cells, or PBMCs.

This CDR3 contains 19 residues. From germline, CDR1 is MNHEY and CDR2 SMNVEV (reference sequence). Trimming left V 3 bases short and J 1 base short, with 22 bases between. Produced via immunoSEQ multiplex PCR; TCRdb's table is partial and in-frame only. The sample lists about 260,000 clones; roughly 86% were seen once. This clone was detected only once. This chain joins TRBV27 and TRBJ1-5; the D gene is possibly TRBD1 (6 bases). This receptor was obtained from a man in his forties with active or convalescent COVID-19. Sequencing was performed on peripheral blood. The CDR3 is CASSFLGRRGGLSNQPQHF. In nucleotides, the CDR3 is TGTGCCAGCAGTTTTCTGGGACGGAGGGGGGGGCTAAGCAATCAGCCCCAGCATTTT.